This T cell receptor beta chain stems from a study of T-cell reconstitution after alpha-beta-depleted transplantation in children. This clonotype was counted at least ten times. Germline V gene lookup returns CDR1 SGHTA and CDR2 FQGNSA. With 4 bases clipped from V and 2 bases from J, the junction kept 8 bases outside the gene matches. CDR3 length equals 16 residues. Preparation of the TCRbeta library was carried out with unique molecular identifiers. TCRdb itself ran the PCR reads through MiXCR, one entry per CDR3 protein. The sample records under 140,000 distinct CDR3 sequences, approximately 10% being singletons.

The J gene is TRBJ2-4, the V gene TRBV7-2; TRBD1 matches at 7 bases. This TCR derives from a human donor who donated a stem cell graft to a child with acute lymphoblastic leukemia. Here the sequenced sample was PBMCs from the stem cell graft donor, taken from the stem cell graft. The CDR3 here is CASSYNRGMSKNIQYF. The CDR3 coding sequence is TGTGCCAGCAGCTACAACAGGGGCATGTCCAAAAACATTCAGTACTTC.